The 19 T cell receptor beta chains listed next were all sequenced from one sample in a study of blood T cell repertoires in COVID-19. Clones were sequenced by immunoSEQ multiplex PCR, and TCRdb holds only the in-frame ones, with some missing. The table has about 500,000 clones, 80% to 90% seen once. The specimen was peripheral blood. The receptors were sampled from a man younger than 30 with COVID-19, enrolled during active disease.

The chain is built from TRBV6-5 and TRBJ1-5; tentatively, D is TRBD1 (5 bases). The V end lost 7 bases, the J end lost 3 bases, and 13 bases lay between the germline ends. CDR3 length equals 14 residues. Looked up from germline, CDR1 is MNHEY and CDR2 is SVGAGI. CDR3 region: CASKGRVDNQPQHF. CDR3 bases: TGTGCCAGCAAGGGCAGGGTTGACAATCAGCCCCAGCATTTT.

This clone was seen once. The CDR3 region is CAWSAYQGVLRSGANVLTF. The CDR3 DNA reads as TGTGCCTGGAGTGCTTATCAGGGGGTTCTCAGGTCTGGGGCCAACGTCCTGACTTTC. V is TRBV30 and J is TRBJ2-6; TRBD1 agrees at 7 bases. The CDR3 has 19 residues. V gave up 1 base and J gave up 1 base; unmatched junction bases: 13. CDR1 and CDR2 from the germline V gene are GTSNPN and SVGIG (reference sequence).

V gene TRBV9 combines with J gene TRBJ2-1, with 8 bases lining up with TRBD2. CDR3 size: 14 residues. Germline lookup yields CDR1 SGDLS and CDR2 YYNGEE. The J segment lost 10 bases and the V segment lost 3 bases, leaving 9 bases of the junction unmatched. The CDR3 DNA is TGTGCCAGCAGCGGGCGGGAGGCGGACCGAGAGCAGTTCTTC. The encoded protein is CASSGREADREQFF.

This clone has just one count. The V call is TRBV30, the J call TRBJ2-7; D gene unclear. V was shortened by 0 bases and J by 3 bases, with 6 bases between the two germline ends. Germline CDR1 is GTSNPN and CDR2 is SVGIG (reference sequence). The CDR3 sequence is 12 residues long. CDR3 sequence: CAWSVMSYEQYF. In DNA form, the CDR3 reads TGTGCCTGGAGTGTAATGAGCTACGAGCAGTACTTC.

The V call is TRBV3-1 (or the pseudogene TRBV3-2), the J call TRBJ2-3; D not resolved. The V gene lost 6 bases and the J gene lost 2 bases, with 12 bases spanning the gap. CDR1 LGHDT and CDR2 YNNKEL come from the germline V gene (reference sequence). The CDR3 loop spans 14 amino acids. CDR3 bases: TGTGCCAGCAGTAGGTTTAGCACCACAGATACGCAGTATTTT. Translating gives CASSRFSTTDTQYF.

CDR3 in amino acids: CAISSGGTTDTQYF. The CDR3, as DNA: TGTGCCATCAGTTCCGGCGGGACGACAGATACGCAGTATTTT. The chain is built from TRBV10-3 and TRBJ2-3; D might be TRBD2 (6 bases). The ends were cut back, 5 bases at V and 3 bases at J, with 12 bases in the middle. Germline V CDR1 and CDR2: ENHRY, SYGVKD. CDR3 length: 14 residues.

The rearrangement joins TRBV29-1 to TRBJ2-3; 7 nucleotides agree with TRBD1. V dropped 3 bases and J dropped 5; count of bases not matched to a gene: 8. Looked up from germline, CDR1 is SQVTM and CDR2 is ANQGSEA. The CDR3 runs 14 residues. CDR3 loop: CSVETGNTGDTQYF. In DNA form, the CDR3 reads TGCAGCGTTGAGACAGGGAATACAGGAGATACGCAGTATTTT.

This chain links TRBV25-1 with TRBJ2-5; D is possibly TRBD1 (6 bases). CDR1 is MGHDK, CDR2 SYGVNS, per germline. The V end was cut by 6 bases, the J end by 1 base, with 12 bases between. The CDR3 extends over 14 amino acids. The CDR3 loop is CASSPTGPQETQYF. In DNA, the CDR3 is TGTGCCAGCAGCCCCACAGGGCCCCAAGAGACCCAGTACTTC.

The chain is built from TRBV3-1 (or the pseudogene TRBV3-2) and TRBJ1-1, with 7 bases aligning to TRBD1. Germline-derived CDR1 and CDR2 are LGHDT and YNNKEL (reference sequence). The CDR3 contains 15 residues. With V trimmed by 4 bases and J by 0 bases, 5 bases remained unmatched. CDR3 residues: CASSPRDRVNTEAFF. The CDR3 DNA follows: TGTGCCAGCAGCCCTCGAGACAGGGTGAACACTGAAGCTTTCTTT.

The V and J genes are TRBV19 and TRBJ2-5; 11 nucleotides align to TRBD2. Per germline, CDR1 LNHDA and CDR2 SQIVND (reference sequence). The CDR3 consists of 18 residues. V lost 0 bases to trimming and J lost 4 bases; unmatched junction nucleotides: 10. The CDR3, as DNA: TGTGCCAGTAGTATAGACGCTCCTCTAGCGGGAGGCCTAGAGACCCAGTACTTC. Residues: CASSIDAPLAGGLETQYF.

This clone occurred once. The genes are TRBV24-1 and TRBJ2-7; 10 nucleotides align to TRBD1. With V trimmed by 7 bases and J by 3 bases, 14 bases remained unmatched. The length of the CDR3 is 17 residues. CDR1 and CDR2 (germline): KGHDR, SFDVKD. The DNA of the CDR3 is TGTGCCACCAGCCCTCCCGTCGGACAGGGGGTAAGCTACGAGCAGTACTTC. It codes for CATSPPVGQGVSYEQYF.

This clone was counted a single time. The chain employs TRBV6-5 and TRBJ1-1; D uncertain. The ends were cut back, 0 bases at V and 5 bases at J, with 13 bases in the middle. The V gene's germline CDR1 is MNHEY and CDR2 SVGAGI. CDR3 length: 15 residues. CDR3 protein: CASSYSSVRRTEAFF. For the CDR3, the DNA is TGTGCCAGCAGTTACTCGAGCGTGAGGAGGACTGAAGCTTTCTTT.

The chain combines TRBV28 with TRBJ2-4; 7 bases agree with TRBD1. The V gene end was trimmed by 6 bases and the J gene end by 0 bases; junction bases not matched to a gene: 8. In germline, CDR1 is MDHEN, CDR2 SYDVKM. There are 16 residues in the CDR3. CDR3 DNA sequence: TGTGCCAGCAGCCTAGGGGGCATAGCAGCCAAAAACATTCAGTACTTC. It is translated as CASSLGGIAAKNIQYF.

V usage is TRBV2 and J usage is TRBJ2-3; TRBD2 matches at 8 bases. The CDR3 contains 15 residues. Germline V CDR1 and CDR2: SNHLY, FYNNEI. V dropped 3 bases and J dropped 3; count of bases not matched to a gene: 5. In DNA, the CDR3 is TGTGCCAGCAGTGAGGGACTAGAAGGTACAGATACGCAGTATTTT. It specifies CASSEGLEGTDTQYF.

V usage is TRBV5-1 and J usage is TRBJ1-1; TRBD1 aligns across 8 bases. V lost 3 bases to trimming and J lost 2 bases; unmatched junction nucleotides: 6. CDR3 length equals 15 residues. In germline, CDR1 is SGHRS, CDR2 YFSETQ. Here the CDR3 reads CASSSGDRSNTEAFF. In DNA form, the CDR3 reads TGCGCCAGCAGCTCGGGGGACAGGAGTAACACTGAAGCTTTCTTT.

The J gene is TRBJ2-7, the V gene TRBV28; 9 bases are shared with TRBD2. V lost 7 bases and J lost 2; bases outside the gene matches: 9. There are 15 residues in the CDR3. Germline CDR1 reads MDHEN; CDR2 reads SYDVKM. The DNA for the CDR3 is TGTGCCAGCACTCCCTGGACTAGCGTACCCTACGAGCAGTACTTC. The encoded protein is CASTPWTSVPYEQYF.

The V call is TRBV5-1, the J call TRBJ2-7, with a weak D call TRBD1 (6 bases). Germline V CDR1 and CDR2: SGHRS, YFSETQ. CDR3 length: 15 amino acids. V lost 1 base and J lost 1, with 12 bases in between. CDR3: CASSLTGIGSYEQYF. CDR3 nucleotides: TGCGCCAGCAGCTTGACAGGGATTGGGTCCTACGAGCAGTACTTC.

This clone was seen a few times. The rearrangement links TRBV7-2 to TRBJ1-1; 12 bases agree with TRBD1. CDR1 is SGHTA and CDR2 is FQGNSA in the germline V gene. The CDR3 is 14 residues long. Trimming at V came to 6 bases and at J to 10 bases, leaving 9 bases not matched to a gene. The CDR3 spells CASSRRDRGLGAFF. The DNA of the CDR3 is TGTGCCAGCAGTCGTCGGGACAGGGGGCTGGGAGCTTTCTTT.

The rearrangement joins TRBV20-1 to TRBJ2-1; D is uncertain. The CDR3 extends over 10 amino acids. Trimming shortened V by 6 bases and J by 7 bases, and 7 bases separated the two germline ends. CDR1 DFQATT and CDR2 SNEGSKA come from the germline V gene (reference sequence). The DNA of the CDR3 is TGCAGTGCCCTCGGTAATGAGCAGTTCTTC. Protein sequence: CSALGNEQFF.